A single sample is the source of the 16 T cell receptor beta chains below, sequenced in a study of blood T cell repertoires in COVID-19. Method: immunoSEQ multiplex PCR; TCRdb's copy keeps in-frame clones and lacks some. The sample contains roughly 48,000 clones, approximately 91% of which appear only once. The sequencing sample was made of peripheral blood. The source is a human donor in a cohort sampled during active COVID-19.

This clone was seen a handful of times. The CDR3 is CASGIRQGRSPLHF. The CDR3 DNA reads as TGTGCTAGTGGTATCAGACAGGGTCGATCACCCCTCCACTTT. This sequence joins TRBV12-5 and TRBJ1-6, with 7 bases fitting TRBD1. The ends lost 5 bases at V and 10 bases at J; junction bases unmatched: 8. Germline assignment: CDR1 LGHNT and CDR2 FRNRAP. The CDR3 totals 14 residues. The entire variable domain, with the rest obtained from reference TRBV12-5 and TRBJ1-6, is as follows: DARVTQTPRHKVTEMGQEVTMRCQPILGHNTVFWYRQTMMQGLELLAYFRNRAPLDDSGMPKDRFSAEMPDATLATLKIQPSEPRDSAVYFCASGIRQGRSPLHFGNGTRLTVT.

This clone was picked up a small number of times. This sequence joins TRBV19 and TRBJ1-2; TRBD1 matches 7 bases. The CDR3 contains 14 residues. Trimming at V came to 7 bases and at J to 5 bases, leaving 10 bases not matched to a gene. Per the germline V gene, CDR1 is LNHDA and CDR2 is SQIVND (reference sequence). In DNA form, the CDR3 reads TGTGCCAGTACCTCGGGACAGTCCCTTTATGGCTACACCTTC. It is translated as CASTSGQSLYGYTF.

This clone showed up just a few times. The gene calls are TRBV10-3 and TRBJ2-1; a possible D gene is TRBD2 (7 bases). Germline V gene lookup returns CDR1 ENHRY and CDR2 SYGVKD. The V end was cut by 11 bases, the J end by 8 bases, with 22 bases between. This CDR3 contains 14 residues. The CDR3 loop reads CASNLGGGNDEQFF. The CDR3 DNA reads as TGTGCCTCTAATTTGGGGGGGGGCAACGATGAGCAGTTCTTC.

V and J are TRBV5-6 and TRBJ1-2; the D is unclear. Per the germline V gene, CDR1 is SGHDT and CDR2 is YYEEEE. The CDR3 is made up of 13 amino acids. Trimming shortened V by 0 bases and J by 3 bases, and 6 bases separated the two germline ends. The CDR3 loop is CASSLDGDYGYTF. The CDR3, as DNA: TGTGCCAGCAGCTTGGACGGAGACTATGGCTACACCTTC.

This clone was observed a single time. V usage is TRBV27 and J usage is TRBJ2-7, with D unresolved. CDR1 is MNHEY, CDR2 SMNVEV, per germline (reference sequence). V dropped 0 bases and J dropped 5 bases, with 11 bases sitting between them. The CDR3 is made up of 14 amino acids. In nucleotides, the CDR3 is TGTGCCAGCAGTTTATCTCTGGGCTCAGACGAGCAGTACTTC. Translated, it gives CASSLSLGSDEQYF.

The rearrangement joins TRBV18 to TRBJ2-2; 7 positions agree with TRBD1. Trimming removed 2 bases from V and 4 bases from J; junction bases left unmatched: 4. Germline values: CDR1 KGHSH, CDR2 LQKENI. The CDR3 spans 15 residues. The DNA of the CDR3 is TGTGCCAGCTCACCAGGGACAGCACTCACCGGGGAGCTGTTTTTT. Translated, it gives CASSPGTALTGELFF.

The chain uses TRBV7-6 and TRBJ2-1, with TRBD2 matching 10 bases. The CDR3 contains 14 residues. The trim removed 7 bases at V and 4 bases at J, leaving 4 bases unmatched. Looked up from germline, CDR1 is SGHVS and CDR2 is FNYEAQ. This CDR3 reads CASTGSGGYNEQFF. In nucleotides, the CDR3 is TGTGCCAGCACCGGTAGCGGGGGGTACAATGAGCAGTTCTTC.

This chain uses TRBV19 with TRBJ1-5; D unresolved. The length of the CDR3 is 15 residues. The V and J ends lost 7 bases and 4 bases respectively, with 17 bases between them. CDR1 LNHDA and CDR2 SQIVND come from the germline V gene (reference sequence). CDR3 in amino acids: CASTTTMFLNQPQHF. CDR3 sequence (DNA): TGTGCCAGTACCACAACTATGTTCCTAAATCAGCCCCAGCATTTT.

The J gene is TRBJ2-3, the V gene TRBV2; possible D gene TRBD1, 5 bases. The V end lost 11 bases, the J end lost 5 bases, and 14 bases lay between the germline ends. The CDR3 loop spans 12 amino acids. Germline lookup yields CDR1 SNHLY and CDR2 FYNNEI. In DNA, the CDR3 is TGTGCCCTAAAGGGGCTCAAAGATACGCAGTATTTT. As protein: CALKGLKDTQYF.

The chain links TRBV28 to TRBJ1-6; TRBD1 matches at 7 bases. V dropped 4 bases and J dropped 7; count of bases not matched to a gene: 16. CDR1 and CDR2 (germline): MDHEN, SYDVKM. This CDR3 region has 18 residues. The CDR3 sequence: CASSSSYSQGVLNSPLHF. CDR3 nucleotides: TGTGCCAGCAGTTCCTCGTACAGCCAGGGGGTTTTAAATTCACCCCTCCACTTT.

The chain employs TRBV5-4 and TRBJ2-7; a possible D gene is TRBD2 (6 bases). Germline V CDR1 and CDR2: SGHNT, YYREEE (reference sequence). The CDR3 totals 13 residues. V lost 3 bases and J lost 2, with 9 bases in between. The CDR3 protein is CASSSWRAYEQYF. The CDR3 bases are TGTGCCAGCAGCTCCTGGAGGGCCTACGAGCAGTACTTC.

The rearrangement uses TRBV5-4 and TRBJ2-1; 10 bases align to TRBD1. Germline V gene sequence: CDR1 SGHNT, CDR2 YYREEE (reference sequence). V lost 4 bases, J lost 2 bases, and 6 bases stayed unmatched. The CDR3 has 16 residues. The CDR3 nucleotides read TGTGCCAGCAGCCCCGGACAGGGGGGGACCTACAATGAGCAGTTCTTC. As protein: CASSPGQGGTYNEQFF. The whole variable domain, filled in from reference TRBV5-4 and TRBJ2-1, reads ETGVTQSPTHLIKTRGQQVTLRCSSQSGHNTVSWYQQALGQGPQFIFQYYREEENGRGNFPPRFSGLQFPNYSSELNVNALELDDSALYLCASSPGQGGTYNEQFFGPGTRLTVL.

The genes are TRBV24-1 and TRBJ1-5; D not certain. The V and J ends lost 3 bases and 7 bases respectively, with 9 bases between them. The CDR3 has 13 residues. Germline-derived CDR1 and CDR2 are KGHDR and SFDVKD. CDR3 protein: CATSDHYGQPQHF. CDR3 DNA: TGTGCCACCAGTGATCACTACGGGCAGCCCCAGCATTTT.

This clone was seen only a few times. CDR3 loop: CASSIGQVEGRPQHF. The CDR3, as DNA: TGTGCCAGCAGCATCGGACAGGTGGAGGGTCGGCCCCAGCATTTT. The chain employs TRBV5-6 and TRBJ1-5, with 7 bases aligning to TRBD1. This CDR3 has 15 amino acids. The V gene's germline CDR1 is SGHDT and CDR2 YYEEEE. Trimming removed 4 bases from V and 9 bases from J; junction bases left unmatched: 13.

The chain's CDR3 is CASPYEQYF. The DNA of the CDR3 is TGTGCCTCTCCCTACGAGCAGTACTTC. This chain connects TRBV21-1 to TRBJ2-7; the table names TRBD2, a call not compared with the DNA. TRBV21-1 is a pseudogene segment. This CDR3 has 9 residues.

V and J are TRBV7-9 and TRBJ2-6, with a tentative D call TRBD2 (6 bases). Germline loops: CDR1 SEHNR, CDR2 FQNEAQ (reference sequence). V was clipped by 5 bases and J by 3 bases, with 17 bases between them. This CDR3 spans 17 amino acids. CDR3 residues: CASSQTRETFGANVLTF. The CDR3 DNA follows: TGTGCCAGCAGCCAGACTCGGGAGACTTTTGGGGCCAACGTCCTGACTTTC.